The TCR beta chain described here comes from a study of Tregs in tolerant kidney transplant recipients. CD4+CD25+CD127- Tregs, CD4+CD25- non-Tregs, CD4 and CD8 cells were sorted. Data came from immunoSEQ multiplex PCR; TCRdb stores just in-frame clones and leaves some out. This sample contains about 30,000 clones. This receptor was identified in a human donor who received a combined kidney and bone marrow transplant. The sequences come from CD8+ T cells from blood, collected before the transplant.

CDR3 in amino acids: CASSQRTDSTDTQYF. Incomplete CDR3 DNA: TGTGCCAGCAGCCAAAGGACAGACTCCACAGATACG. This chain joins TRBV4-2 and TRBJ2-3; maybe TRBD1 (6 bases). Read sequence stops 3 residues before the CDR3 end, and the germline J gene provides the missing end. Germline V gene data show CDR1 as LGHNA and CDR2 as YNFKEQ. The CDR3 loop spans 15 amino acids. The V end was cut by 2 bases, the J end by 2 bases, with 11 bases between.